The 25 T cell receptor beta chains listed next were all sequenced from one sample in a study of blood T cell repertoires in COVID-19. Generated by immunoSEQ multiplex PCR, the TCRdb table keeps only in-frame clones and is missing some. The data contain 300,000 to 450,000 clones, approximately 89% of them singletons. The sequencing sample was made of peripheral blood. All receptors derive from a woman aged 30 to 39 with COVID-19, enrolled during active disease.

The chain carries TRBV29-1 and TRBJ2-3; maybe TRBD1 (6 bases). V lost 5 bases, J lost 2 bases, and 8 bases lay in between. CDR1 and CDR2 (germline): SQVTM, ANQGSEA. This CDR3 comprises 12 residues. CDR3 DNA sequence: TGCAGCGTTAGACAGGACACAGATACGCAGTATTTT. Encoded protein: CSVRQDTDTQYF.

CDR3 loop: CASSLVGANVYEQYF. CDR3 nucleotides: TGTGCCAGCAGTTTAGTAGGGGCAAACGTCTACGAGCAGTACTTC. J is TRBJ2-7 and V is TRBV27, with D maybe TRBD1 (5 bases). CDR3 length: 15 amino acids. Trimming removed 2 bases from V and 3 bases from J, with 14 bases in between. The germline V gene encodes CDR1 MNHEY and CDR2 SMNVEV (reference sequence).

This clone was seen at least ten times. J is TRBJ2-5 and V is TRBV19; D not resolved. The CDR3 extends over 14 amino acids. V lost 3 bases and J 2 bases, leaving 10 bases between the germline ends. Germline-derived CDR1 and CDR2 are LNHDA and SQIVND (reference sequence). The CDR3 region is CASSMESLQETQYF. Here the CDR3 DNA reads TGTGCCAGTAGTATGGAGTCTTTGCAAGAGACCCAGTACTTC.

This rearrangement joins TRBV28 to TRBJ2-3, with D maybe TRBD2 (6 bases). The V gene lost 6 bases and the J gene lost 0 bases, with 10 bases spanning the gap. The CDR3 totals 14 residues. The germline V gene has CDR1 MDHEN and CDR2 SYDVKM. The CDR3 DNA reads as TGTGCCAGCAGGCTCGGGACTAGCACAGATACGCAGTATTTT. Translating it yields CASRLGTSTDTQYF.

This clone was seen only once. The gene calls are TRBV30 and TRBJ1-5, with 7 positions matching TRBD1. The length of the CDR3 is 14 residues. Trimming cost V 3 bases and J 6 bases; bases outside gene matches: 8. CDR1 is GTSNPN and CDR2 is SVGIG in the germline V gene (reference sequence). In DNA, the CDR3 is TGTGCCTGGAGCGCTTTAGGGGGCACTCAGCCCCAGCATTTT. It translates to CAWSALGGTQPQHF.

This clone turned up a few times. Additional DNA sequences in this sample encode the identical CDR3. V gene TRBV20-1 combines with J gene TRBJ2-5, with 7 bases lining up with TRBD1. The CDR3 extends over 11 amino acids. Germline V gene sequence: CDR1 DFQATT, CDR2 SNEGSKA (reference sequence). Written as DNA, the CDR3 is TGCAGCGGACAGGACCAAGAGACCCAGTACTTC. Protein sequence: CSGQDQETQYF.

In this sample, this clone turned up once. The V gene is TRBV28, the J gene TRBJ2-7; 16 nucleotides match TRBD2. CDR3 length: 15 amino acids. Germline V gene lookup returns CDR1 MDHEN and CDR2 SYDVKM. With 5 bases clipped from V and 6 bases from J, the junction kept 4 bases outside the gene matches. CDR3 amino acids: CASSVGTSGRVEQYF. The CDR3 coding sequence is TGTGCCAGCAGTGTGGGGACTAGCGGGAGGGTCGAGCAGTACTTC.

This rearrangement joins TRBV11-2 to TRBJ2-7; D call uncertain. The germline CDR1 and CDR2 sequences are SGHAT and FQNNGV. The CDR3 runs to 14 residues. V lost 2 bases and J 2 bases, leaving 10 bases between the germline ends. This CDR3 is CASSLLDSPYEQYF. The CDR3 DNA sequence: TGTGCCAGCAGCTTACTAGACTCCCCCTACGAGCAGTACTTC.

The chain carries TRBV7-2 and TRBJ2-1, with TRBD1 matching over 9 bases. Germline V gives CDR1 SGHTA, CDR2 FQGNSA. The CDR3 runs to 15 residues. With 4 bases clipped from V and 8 bases from J, the junction kept 9 bases outside the gene matches. The CDR3 here is CASSSAGTGWYEQFF. CDR3 nucleotide sequence: TGTGCCAGCAGCTCCGCCGGGACAGGGTGGTATGAGCAGTTCTTC.

V is TRBV13 and J is TRBJ1-6, with 7 bases identical to TRBD1. This CDR3 comprises 15 residues. CDR1 and CDR2 from the germline V gene are PRHDT and FYEKMQ (reference sequence). J was trimmed by 10 bases and V by 5 bases; bases with no gene match: 11. The CDR3 region is CASSPSGGWGSPLHF. The CDR3 bases are TGTGCCAGCAGCCCGTCAGGGGGTTGGGGATCACCCCTCCACTTT.

The chain uses TRBV10-3 and TRBJ1-4, with D unclear. The CDR3 totals 16 residues. V lost 10 bases and J lost 0, with 18 bases in between. CDR1 ENHRY and CDR2 SYGVKD come from the germline V gene. CDR3 DNA: TGTGCCACCAGCGTGGGCAGACGTACAACTAATGAAAAACTGTTTTTT. This translates into CATSVGRRTTNEKLFF.

This clone was counted between two and nine times. The chain combines TRBV6-5 with TRBJ2-2; a weak D match, TRBD2 (6 bases). CDR1 and CDR2 from the germline V gene are MNHEY and SVGAGI. Trimming removed 10 bases from V and 0 bases from J, with 15 bases in between. This CDR3 has 15 residues. The DNA of the CDR3 is TGTGCCACCAACCGAGCGGGCACGAACACCGGGGAGCTGTTTTTT. Translation: CATNRAGTNTGELFF.

V usage is TRBV20-1 and J usage is TRBJ1-5; 10 bases fit TRBD1. Germline CDR1 is DFQATT and CDR2 is SNEGSKA (reference sequence). The CDR3 extends over 14 amino acids. V trimming: 3 bases; J trimming: 10 bases; junction bases outside the gene matches: 9. This CDR3 reads CSASDDRGQGPQHF. CDR3 sequence (DNA): TGCAGTGCTAGTGACGACAGGGGGCAGGGTCCCCAGCATTTT.

V is TRBV6-4 and J is TRBJ2-5, with D unresolved. V was shortened by 2 bases and J by 1 base, with 5 bases between the two germline ends. The germline CDR1 and CDR2 sequences are MRHNA and SNTAGT. The CDR3 runs to 13 residues. The CDR3 coding sequence is TGTGCCAGCAGTGACGGGCCCCAAGAGACCCAGTACTTC. This translates into CASSDGPQETQYF.

The J gene is TRBJ2-1, the V gene TRBV24-1, with TRBD2 matching 9 bases. The CDR3 has 14 residues. V gave up 8 bases and J gave up 6 bases; unmatched junction bases: 7. The germline V gene has CDR1 KGHDR and CDR2 SFDVKD. CDR3 protein: CATTPREGLNEQFF. DNA for the CDR3: TGTGCCACCACCCCGCGGGAGGGCCTCAATGAGCAGTTCTTC.

The V and J genes are TRBV19 and TRBJ2-3; the D is unclear. Germline assignment: CDR1 LNHDA and CDR2 SQIVND (reference sequence). This CDR3 region has 14 residues. Trimming left V 4 bases short and J 3 bases short, with 11 bases between. Here the CDR3 DNA reads TGTGCCAGTAGTACTAACAGTCCTACAGATACGCAGTATTTT. This sequence encodes CASSTNSPTDTQYF.

The rearrangement joins TRBV12-3 or TRBV12-4 to TRBJ1-1; D remains unclear. The CDR3 spans 13 residues. Trimming pared 2 bases from V and 3 bases from J, leaving 7 bases between. The CDR3 protein is CASSLRSYTEAFF. The CDR3 region has the DNA TGTGCCAGCAGTTTAAGGAGTTACACTGAAGCTTTCTTT.

CDR3 coding DNA: TGTGCCAGCACCGACAACCTCGGGACCCAGTACTTC. Protein sequence: CASTDNLGTQYF. The chain combines TRBV28 with TRBJ2-5; D unresolved. V lost 7 bases and J lost 7, with 13 bases in between. This CDR3 is 12 amino acids long. Germline V gene data show CDR1 as MDHEN and CDR2 as SYDVKM.

The chain joins TRBV28 to TRBJ2-7; a weak D match, TRBD2 (6 bases). CDR1 is MDHEN, CDR2 SYDVKM, per germline. The CDR3 runs to 14 residues. Trimming shortened V by 6 bases and J by 2 bases, and 14 bases separated the two germline ends. The CDR3 loop is CASSSKRVAYEQYF. DNA of the CDR3: TGTGCCAGCAGCAGCAAGCGGGTCGCCTACGAGCAGTACTTC.

The chain combines TRBV7-8 with TRBJ2-7; weak D call: TRBD1 (5 bases). Germline-derived CDR1 and CDR2 are SGHVS and FQNEAQ. The CDR3 is 13 residues long. Between the trimmed V and J ends, which lost 4 bases and 4 bases, there was a span of 11 bases. Here the CDR3 DNA reads TGTGCCAGCAGCTCGAACAGGTGGTACGAGCAGTACTTC. It is translated as CASSSNRWYEQYF.

The chain recombines TRBV28 with TRBJ1-2; D uncertain. This CDR3 spans 12 amino acids. The V end was cut by 7 bases, the J end by 4 bases, with 10 bases between. Germline values: CDR1 MDHEN, CDR2 SYDVKM. The CDR3 DNA reads as TGTGCCAGCACTACCTCGGTCTATGGCTACACCTTC. It yields the protein CASTTSVYGYTF.

The rearrangement uses TRBV9 and TRBJ1-2; D is unresolved. The CDR3 is made up of 14 amino acids. V was clipped by 0 bases and J by 3 bases, with 9 bases between them. The germline gives CDR1 SGDLS, CDR2 YYNGEE. Here the CDR3 DNA reads TGTGCCAGCAGCGTAGCCGACCAGGACTATGGCTACACCTTC. Translated, it gives CASSVADQDYGYTF.

The V gene is TRBV4-2, the J gene TRBJ2-7, with 11 bases fitting TRBD2. This CDR3 comprises 16 residues. The V gene end was trimmed by 0 bases and the J gene end by 3 bases; junction bases not matched to a gene: 4. The germline V gene has CDR1 LGHNA and CDR2 YNFKEQ. DNA for the CDR3: TGTGCCAGCAGCCAAGATCCCACTAGCGGGAGCTACGAGCAGTACTTC. Protein product: CASSQDPTSGSYEQYF.

This chain connects TRBV19 to TRBJ2-2; D is perhaps TRBD2 (6 bases). CDR3 length equals 14 residues. The ends were cut back, 0 bases at V and 5 bases at J, with 7 bases in the middle. Germline CDR1 reads LNHDA; CDR2 reads SQIVND (reference sequence). CDR3 protein: CASSIEGGTGELFF. Written as DNA, the CDR3 is TGTGCCAGTAGTATAGAGGGGGGAACCGGGGAGCTGTTTTTT.

The rearrangement joins TRBV10-2 to TRBJ1-6; D might be TRBD1 (5 bases). V lost 2 bases and J lost 7, with 18 bases in between. CDR1 is WSHSY, CDR2 SAAADI, per germline. This CDR3 region has 17 residues. CDR3 amino acids: CASSENLGQGGNSPLHF. The DNA for the CDR3 is TGCGCCAGCAGTGAGAATTTAGGGCAGGGTGGAAATTCACCCCTCCACTTT.